Listed here are 5 T cell receptor beta chains from one sample, sequenced in a study of blood T cells in healthy people across ages. The second PCR ran roughly 6 to 11 cycles with a sample-barcoded 5' primer and J-beta primers. TCRdb independently ran MiXCR on the 5' RACE reads; one entry per CDR3 protein. The table records 1.5 million to 2 million distinct CDR3 sequences, approximately 50% of them present only once. The sample taken for sequencing was blood. The receptors originated from a woman aged 40 to 55 in good health.

The CDR3 is CASGNLPGINYNEQYF. CDR3 DNA sequence: TGTGCCAGCGGCAATTTGCCAGGGATCAACTACAATGAGCAGTACTTC. The rearrangement links TRBV3-1 to TRBJ2-5, with D possibly being TRBD1 (5 bases). V dropped 8 bases and J dropped 11 bases, with 30 bases sitting between them. The germline V gene has CDR1 LGHDT and CDR2 YNNKEL (reference sequence). The CDR3 is 16 amino acids.

The rearrangement uses TRBV29-1 and TRBJ1-5; possible D gene TRBD1, 6 bases. V was clipped by 5 bases and J by 3 bases, with 17 bases between them. Germline CDR1 reads SQVTM; CDR2 reads ANQGSEA. The CDR3 runs 15 residues. DNA for the CDR3: TGCAGCGTTAATACAGGGAGTGGCCCCAATCAGCCCCAGCATTTT. The encoded protein is CSVNTGSGPNQPQHF.

For the CDR3, the DNA is TGTGCCAGCGCAACTTTCCCCCATGGCTACACCTTC. Its translation is CASATFPHGYTF. V and J are TRBV6-1 and TRBJ1-2; D remains ambiguous. V was trimmed by 8 bases and J by 6 bases, leaving 13 bases between them. Germline values: CDR1 MNHNS, CDR2 SASEGT. There are 12 residues in the CDR3.

Only a few counts were recorded for this clonotype. The chain couples TRBV28 to TRBJ1-2, with 7 bases that match TRBD1. CDR3 length equals 16 residues. Germline V CDR1 and CDR2: MDHEN, SYDVKM. V gave up 7 bases and J gave up 0 bases; unmatched junction bases: 11. The DNA for the CDR3 is TGTGCCAGCAAAGGGTATGGGGACAGAGCTAACTATGGCTACACCTTC. The encoded protein is CASKGYGDRANYGYTF.

This chain connects TRBV6-1 to TRBJ2-4; D possibly corresponds to TRBD2 (6 bases). CDR3 length equals 17 residues. Looked up from germline, CDR1 is MNHNS and CDR2 is SASEGT. V was pared by 7 bases and J by 2 bases, with 21 bases between. DNA for the CDR3: TGTGCCAGCAACACTTTGGGGGGTCAGGATCCCAAAAACATTCAGTACTTC. Protein product: CASNTLGGQDPKNIQYF.